The 16 T cell receptor beta chains reported below all come from one sample, sequenced in a study of CD8+CD57+ T cells in acquired aplastic anemia. Researchers used genomic DNA as the template to profile TCR beta VDJ and CDR3. TCRdb passed the reads through MiXCR, listing each CDR3 protein once. The table has approximately 380,000 distinct CDR3 sequences, 60% to 80% seen once; the top ten hold approximately 3.8%. Sequencing input: sorted CD4+, CD8+, or CD8+CD57+ T cells (not recorded which) from PBMCs. The receptors here all came from a human donor in good health, serving as a control.

The table lists this clonotype with a count of one. The gene calls are TRBV5-1 and TRBJ1-2; D call uncertain. In germline, CDR1 is SGHRS, CDR2 YFSETQ. Between the trimmed V and J ends, which lost 5 bases and 0 bases, there was a span of 11 bases. This CDR3 is built from 14 residues. In nucleotides, the CDR3 is TGCGCCAGCAGAATATCGGCGTCTAACTATGGCTACACCTTC. Its translation is CASRISASNYGYTF.

The J gene is TRBJ2-6, the V gene TRBV7-2, with D hard to call. CDR3 size: 9 residues. V gave up 2 bases and J gave up 15 bases, with 2 bases separating them. Germline V gives CDR1 SGHTA, CDR2 FQGNSA. This chain's CDR3 is CASSLTLTF. The DNA of the CDR3 is TGTGCCAGCAGCTTAACCCTGACTTTC.

CDR3 sequence: CASSIADSRTAQYF. DNA of the CDR3: TGTGCCAGTAGTATAGCCGACAGCCGAACCGCCCAGTACTTC. V and J are TRBV19 and TRBJ2-5, with D tentatively TRBD1 (5 bases). Trimming took 1 base from V and 9 from J, leaving 15 bases between them. This CDR3 is 14 amino acids long. The germline CDR1 and CDR2 sequences are LNHDA and SQIVND (reference sequence).

Comments on this clonotype: It is unclear where the CDR3 begins or ends on the DNA, so no DNA is shown, and the CDR3 is as TCRdb lists it. This chain joins TRBV29-1 and TRBJ1-4. A total of 18 residues make up the CDR3, ends included. The V gene's germline CDR1 is SQVTM and CDR2 ANQGSEA. The CDR3 is CSVYGDYEQYFGSEKLFF.

In the case of this clonotype: The final CDR3 position lacks the conserved phenylalanine or tryptophan, pointing to a likely read error. Because the CDR3's place on the DNA is in doubt, the DNA is left out and the CDR3 is given as listed by TCRdb. The chain couples TRBV7-3 to TRBJ1-2. 13 amino acids form the CDR3, both terminal residues included. Germline lookup yields CDR1 SGHTA and CDR2 FQGTGA. CDR3 amino acids: CASSLAWSRGYKY.

Concerning this clonotype itself: In this CDR3 the conserved last residue, phenylalanine or tryptophan, is missing, so a read error is likely. The DNA is left out, because the CDR3 cannot be placed on it with certainty; the CDR3 is given as TCRdb lists it. The chain joins TRBV7-2 to TRBJ2-7; the D segment call TRBD2 is taken from the table without a DNA check. Germline CDR1 SGHTA, CDR2 FQGNSA. Including both end residues, the CDR3 is 13 amino acids long. CDR3 protein: CASRSNRGPGNTI.

In its sample, this clonotype was seen many times. This chain links TRBV20-1 with TRBJ2-3, with 8 bases aligning to TRBD2. Trimming took 3 bases from V and 3 from J; bases not matched to a gene: 5. The V gene's germline CDR1 is DFQATT and CDR2 SNEGSKA (reference sequence). The CDR3 spans 14 residues. CDR3 amino acids: CSASSSGGTDTQYF. In DNA, the CDR3 is TGCAGTGCTAGTTCCAGCGGGGGTACAGATACGCAGTATTTT.

The rearrangement joins TRBV12-3 or TRBV12-4 to TRBJ1-3; possibly TRBD1 for D (5 bases). The CDR3 is made up of 16 amino acids. The ends were cut back, 7 bases at V and 2 bases at J, with 18 bases in the middle. For the CDR3, the DNA is TGTGCCAGCACAGGTGGGGATACGGGGGCTGGAAACACCATATATTTT. Translation gives CASTGGDTGAGNTIYF.

This chain connects TRBV20-1 to TRBJ2-5; TRBD2 aligns across 10 bases. J was trimmed by 4 bases and V by 1 base; bases with no gene match: 6. The CDR3 length is 15 residues. CDR1 is DFQATT and CDR2 is SNEGSKA in the germline V gene (reference sequence). CDR3 protein: CSARGQRGGLETQYF. The CDR3 nucleotides read TGCAGTGCTAGAGGCCAGCGGGGGGGCCTAGAGACCCAGTACTTC.

The chain recombines TRBV9 with TRBJ1-1; D call uncertain. CDR1 and CDR2 (germline): SGDLS, YYNGEE. This CDR3 is 15 amino acids long. The germline V and J ends were trimmed by 4 bases and 12 bases, with 25 bases remaining between them. CDR3 bases: TGTGCCAGCAGCTCCCACGGGGAACTGAGCTACGAGCCTTTCTTT. It yields the protein CASSSHGELSYEPFF. Full variable domain (missing parts from reference TRBV9 and TRBJ1-1): DSGVTQTPKHLITATGQRVTLRCSPRSGDLSVYWYQQSLDQGLQFLIQYYNGEERAKGNILERFSAQQFPDLHSELNLSSLELGDSALYFCASSSHGELSYEPFFGQGTRLTVV.

This clonotype has a count of ten or more. This rearrangement joins TRBV7-6 to TRBJ1-6; tentative D call: TRBD1 (5 bases). In germline, CDR1 is SGHVS, CDR2 FNYEAQ. V was shortened by 5 bases and J by 7 bases, with 12 bases between the two germline ends. The CDR3 length is 14 residues. The CDR3 region has the DNA TGTGCCAGCAGCAGCCAGGGCACAAATTCACCCCTCCACTTT. Protein: CASSSQGTNSPLHF.

In DNA, the CDR3 is TGTGCCAGCAGCTTAGGGGGGGGCTTGGTAGCCGGGGAGCTGTTTTTT. Its translation: CASSLGGGLVAGELFF. The J gene is TRBJ2-2, the V gene TRBV7-2, with D possibly being TRBD2 (7 bases). Trimming took 1 base from V and 6 from J, leaving 15 bases between them. Germline CDR1 and CDR2: SGHTA and FQGNSA. This CDR3 spans 16 amino acids. Together with reference TRBV7-2 and TRBJ2-2, the CDR3 gives the full variable domain: GAGVSQSPSNKVTEKGKDVELRCDPISGHTALYWYRQSLGQGLEFLIYFQGNSAPDKSGLPSDRFSAERTGGSVSTLTIQRTQQEDSAVYLCASSLGGGLVAGELFFGEGSRLTVL.

V and J are TRBV20-1 and TRBJ1-6, with D uncertain. Trimming cost V 6 bases and J 6 bases, with 18 bases left between them. This CDR3 is built from 15 residues. CDR1 is DFQATT, CDR2 SNEGSKA, per germline (reference sequence). Here the CDR3 reads CSALPPGTFNSPLHF. The CDR3 bases are TGCAGTGCCCTCCCCCCCGGAACTTTTAATTCACCCCTCCACTTT.

This clonotype was seen only a few times. A single base separates this from a much larger clone, so it may be a read error. CDR3 DNA: TGTACCAGCAGTTACGGCAGCCCCTTCTACGAGCAGTACTTC. It translates to CTSSYGSPFYEQYF. This chain uses TRBV6-2 or TRBV6-3 with TRBJ2-7; D remains unclear. CDR1 MNHEY and CDR2 SVGEGT come from the germline V gene. The CDR3 runs to 14 residues.

With regard to this clonotype: In this CDR3 the conserved last residue, phenylalanine or tryptophan, is missing, so a read error is likely. No DNA is shown, since the ends of the CDR3 on it are uncertain; the CDR3 is the one TCRdb lists. The rearrangement links TRBV7-2 to TRBJ2-1; no check of the table's D call, TRBD1, against the DNA was made. In germline, CDR1 is SGHTA, CDR2 FQGNSA. Counting both end residues, the CDR3 totals 12 amino acids. CDR3 sequence: CASSPGRRDQCY.

In this sample, this clonotype turned up a few times. A read error is possible here, since a much larger clone lies one base away. The chain uses TRBV7-9 and TRBJ2-1, with D possibly matching TRBD2 (7 bases). Trimming took 2 bases from V and 5 from J, leaving 13 bases between them. Per the germline V gene, CDR1 is SEHNR and CDR2 is FQNEAQ (reference sequence). The CDR3 extends over 15 amino acids. The CDR3 DNA sequence: TGTGCCAGCAGCTTACGTGGCGGGGGCGACAATGAGCAGTTCTTC. It specifies CASSLRGGGDNEQFF.